A selection of T cell receptor beta chains follows, all from one sample in a study of blood T cell repertoires in COVID-19. This table comes from immunoSEQ multiplex PCR, and its TCRdb copy is limited to in-frame clones, with some not included. The sample consists of over 200,000 clones, roughly 90% of them appearing once. Sequenced input: peripheral blood. The receptors stem from a human donor in a cohort sampled during active COVID-19. The CDR3 runs from the conserved cysteine through the conserved F or W. The order of the fields is CDR3 DNA, CDR3 protein, CDR3 length, D gene, J gene, V gene. The D gene is left open where the match is weak.

TGTGCCAGCAGCGCCTTTGCGGTCGCTAACTATGGCTACACCTTC,CASSAFAVANYGYTF,15,-,TRBJ1-2,TRBV5-4
TGCGCCAGCAGCCTCGAAGGGGGCTTCGACGAGCAGTACTTC,CASSLEGGFDEQYF,14,TRBD1,TRBJ2-7,TRBV5-1
TGTGCCAGCAGCGTCGGACTAGCGGGAGACCCCGAGCAGTACTTC,CASSVGLAGDPEQYF,15,TRBD2,TRBJ2-7,TRBV7-2
TGTGCCAGCAGCCAAGGGACAGGAACCTATGGCTACACCTTC,CASSQGTGTYGYTF,14,TRBD1,TRBJ1-2,TRBV5-6
TGTGCCAGCTCACCACGGAGCGCAAACTATGGCTACACCTTC,CASSPRSANYGYTF,14,-,TRBJ1-2,TRBV18
TGTGCCAGCAGCCTGAGACAGATTAATAATGAAAAACTGTTTTTT,CASSLRQINNEKLFF,15,-,TRBJ1-4,TRBV3-1/TRBV3-2
TGCAGTGCTAGTAGCGGACGGGCTTACGAGCAGTACTTC,CSASSGRAYEQYF,13,-,TRBJ2-7,TRBV20-1
TGCAGCGTGTCATTCTCCGGGACAGGGGTAGATACGCAGTATTTT,CSVSFSGTGVDTQYF,15,TRBD1,TRBJ2-3,TRBV29-1
TGTGCCAGCAGCGTAGGAGGAATGATGGAGACCCAGTACTTC,CASSVGGMMETQYF,14,-,TRBJ2-5,TRBV9
TGTGCCAGCTCAGTACCGGGACAGGTATATGGCTACACCTTC,CASSVPGQVYGYTF,14,TRBD1,TRBJ1-2,TRBV18